The subject of this entry is one T cell receptor beta chain. No cognate antigen has been identified for it. It has no much larger one-base neighbor in the sample; base qualities were not kept. Receptors were amplified or captured by the immunoSEQ multiplex PCR assay. The authors' analysis ran thus. To diagnose cytomegalovirus status from the catalog of TCR beta chain sequences, a statistical classification framework was built. Sourced from immuneACCESS, this table was stored by TCRdb with only in-frame sequences that have V and J called. A share of the clones is absent; for the studies checked, an unresolved V gene accounts for under half, and the remainder has no known explanation. Clone size and V and J calls were adopted from that table, with D and trimming inferred from the DNA. The sample table lists 50,000 to 80,000 clones, about 89% of them with a count of one. Clones ranked in the top ten supply about 1.5% of the sample.

The data stem from a study of cytomegalovirus exposure and HLA in healthy donors (dated by TCRdb to between 2016 and 2019). For the study in its entirety: A later analysis indicated that the 130 or so validation repertoires were generated on the platform also employed for the roughly 730 repertoires of the first cohort. To predict cytomegalovirus infection status, the study combined high-throughput TCR immunosequencing, statistical association of individual TCRs with disease status, and machine learning. The study aimed to test whether cataloging public T cell receptors could reveal signatures of past pathogen exposure. Along with the 666-subject first cohort, a separate validation cohort of around 120 different subjects was used.

Here is what the overall study found, with its caveats: A few of the identified cytomegalovirus-associated TCR beta chains were confirmed in vitro to be specific for cytomegalovirus antigens. The study listed 164 TCR beta chains as associated with cytomegalovirus. While some public TCRs were present in many individuals, most TCR sequences turned up only very rarely across donors. The classifier was reported to diagnose cytomegalovirus status with high specificity and sensitivity in both the original and validation cohorts. Subsequent analysis determined that TCRs grouped into clusters in the first cohort also showed a tendency toward co-occurrence across the roughly 130 validation repertoires, and about 93% of cluster scores exceeded 0. The authors suggested that the approach could potentially be extended to other disease states and immunological phenotypes. The validation cohort had no HLA typing available for a later analysis, so co-occurrence within that cohort was assessed over all 120 or so repertoires.

Donors formed part of the validation cohort, which comprised 120 subjects and was distinct from the first cohort of under 850 subjects. V is shortened by 6 bases, J by 0 bases, and the region joining them spans 15 bases. Based on the germline V gene, the CDR1 and CDR2 sequences are MGHDK and SYGVNS. Measured from the cysteine to the phenylalanine, the CDR3 is 17 residues long. Only CDR3 DNA is held: 51 bases, read in frame from base 1. This TCR came from a woman younger than 35 in good health and CMV-seronegative. The chain employs TRBV25-1 and TRBJ2-6; a tentative D match to TRBD1 spans 6 bases. The sequencing sample was made of PBMCs. The nucleotide sequence is given as TGTGCCAGCAGCCCGGAGACAGGCTACTCTGGGGCCAACGTCCTGACTTTC. Its protein reads: CASSPETGYSGANVLTF.